This T cell receptor (beta chain) originates from a study of blood T cell repertoires in COVID-19. Overall study context: Italy, Spain and the United States were the sources of the convalescent and acute COVID-19 samples.

Repertoires were generated with immunoSEQ multiplex PCR, while TCRdb's copy carries only in-frame clones and drops some. The sample carries 250,000 to 300,000 clones, roughly 85% recorded once. Trimming pared 1 base from V and 7 bases from J, leaving 5 bases between. CDR3 size: 12 residues. Germline V CDR1 and CDR2: SEHNR, FQNEAQ (reference sequence). The sequenced sample was peripheral blood. The chain joins TRBV7-9 to TRBJ2-1; D is perhaps TRBD2 (5 bases). The sequence was obtained from a man aged 55-75 years who had recovered from COVID-19. DNA of the CDR3: TGTGCCAGCAGCTTAGTAGCGAATGAGCAGTTCTTC. Residues: CASSLVANEQFF. Full variable domain (missing parts from reference TRBV7-9 and TRBJ2-1): DTGVSQNPRHKITKRGQNVTFRCDPISEHNRLYWYRQTLGQGPEFLTYFQNEAQLEKSRLLSDRFSAERPKGSFSTLEIQRTEQGDSAMYLCASSLVANEQFFGPGTRLTVL.